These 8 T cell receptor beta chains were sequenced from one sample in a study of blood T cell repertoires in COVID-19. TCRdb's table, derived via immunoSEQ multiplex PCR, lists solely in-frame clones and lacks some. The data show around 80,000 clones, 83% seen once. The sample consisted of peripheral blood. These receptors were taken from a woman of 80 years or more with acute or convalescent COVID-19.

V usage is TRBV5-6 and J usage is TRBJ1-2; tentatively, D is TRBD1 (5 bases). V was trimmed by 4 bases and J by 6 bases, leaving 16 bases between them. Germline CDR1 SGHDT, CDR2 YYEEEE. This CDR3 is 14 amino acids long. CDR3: CASSLQGWPDGYTF. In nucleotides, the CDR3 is TGTGCCAGCAGCCTGCAGGGTTGGCCGGATGGCTACACCTTC.

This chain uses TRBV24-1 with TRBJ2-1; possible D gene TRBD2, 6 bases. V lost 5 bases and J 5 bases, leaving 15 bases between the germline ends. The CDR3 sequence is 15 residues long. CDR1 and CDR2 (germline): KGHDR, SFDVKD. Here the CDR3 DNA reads TGTGCCACCAGTGGCCTGGGGCGGGGACACAATGAGCAGTTCTTC. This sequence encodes CATSGLGRGHNEQFF.

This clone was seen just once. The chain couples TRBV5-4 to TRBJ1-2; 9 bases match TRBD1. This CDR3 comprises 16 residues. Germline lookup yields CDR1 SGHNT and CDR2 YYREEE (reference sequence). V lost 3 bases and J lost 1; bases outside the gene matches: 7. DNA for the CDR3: TGTGCCAGCAGCTCAACCCCGGGACAGGGTAACTATGGCTACACCTTC. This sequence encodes CASSSTPGQGNYGYTF.

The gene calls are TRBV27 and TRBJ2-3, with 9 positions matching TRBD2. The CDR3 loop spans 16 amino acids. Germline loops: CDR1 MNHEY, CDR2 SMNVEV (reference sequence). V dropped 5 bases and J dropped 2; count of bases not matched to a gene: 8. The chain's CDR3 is CASSPTSGSDTDTQYF. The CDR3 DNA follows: TGTGCCAGCAGTCCGACTAGCGGATCCGACACAGATACGCAGTATTTT.

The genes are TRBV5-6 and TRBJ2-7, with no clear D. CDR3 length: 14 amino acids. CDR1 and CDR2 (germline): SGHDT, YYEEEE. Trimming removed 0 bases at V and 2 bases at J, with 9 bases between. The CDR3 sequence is CASSLAGVTYEQYF. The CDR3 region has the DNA TGTGCCAGCAGCTTGGCGGGTGTGACCTACGAGCAGTACTTC.

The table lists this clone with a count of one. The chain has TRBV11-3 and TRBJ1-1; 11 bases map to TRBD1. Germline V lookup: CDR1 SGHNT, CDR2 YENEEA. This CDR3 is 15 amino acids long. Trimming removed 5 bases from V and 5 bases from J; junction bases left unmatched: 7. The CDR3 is CASSPWTGGGTEAFF. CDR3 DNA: TGTGCCAGCAGCCCCTGGACAGGGGGCGGAACTGAAGCTTTCTTT.

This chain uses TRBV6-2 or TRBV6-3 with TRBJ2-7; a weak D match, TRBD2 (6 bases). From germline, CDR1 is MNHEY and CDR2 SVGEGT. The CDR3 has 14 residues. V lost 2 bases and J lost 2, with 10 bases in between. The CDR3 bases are TGTGCCAGCAGTTACGTGGGACTTACCTACGAGCAGTACTTC. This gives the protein CASSYVGLTYEQYF.

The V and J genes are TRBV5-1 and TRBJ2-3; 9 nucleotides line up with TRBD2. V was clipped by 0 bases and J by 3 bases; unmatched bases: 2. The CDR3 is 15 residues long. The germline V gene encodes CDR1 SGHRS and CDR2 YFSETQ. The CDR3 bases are TGCGCCAGCAGCTTGGTAGCGGGAGCGACAGATACGCAGTATTTT. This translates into CASSLVAGATDTQYF.